Each of the 18 T cell receptor beta chains below was sequenced from the same sample in a study of blood T cell repertoires in COVID-19. TCRdb's table, derived via immunoSEQ multiplex PCR, lists solely in-frame clones and lacks some. The sample has over 60,000 clones; roughly 90% are singletons. Material for sequencing was peripheral blood. The receptor source for this set is a man in his fifties with acute or convalescent COVID-19.

The chain recombines TRBV15 with TRBJ1-1, with D perhaps TRBD1 (6 bases). Germline V CDR1 and CDR2: LNHNV, YYDKDF (reference sequence). Trimming stripped 1 base from V and 4 bases from J, with 10 bases between. CDR3 length: 14 amino acids. This chain's CDR3 is CATSRAGQFTEAFF. CDR3 sequence (DNA): TGTGCCACCAGCAGAGCTGGACAGTTCACTGAAGCTTTCTTT.

The chain recombines TRBV11-2 with TRBJ2-7, with 12 bases identical to TRBD2. Trimming cost V 5 bases and J 0 bases; bases outside gene matches: 5. The CDR3 sequence is 16 residues long. The V gene's germline CDR1 is SGHAT and CDR2 FQNNGV. For the CDR3, the DNA is TGTGCCAGCAGCAATGGACTAGCGGGGTCCTCCTACGAGCAGTACTTC. It codes for CASSNGLAGSSYEQYF.

The chain joins TRBV10-1 to TRBJ1-4; D not certain. V was shortened by 0 bases and J by 4 bases, with 15 bases between the two germline ends. The germline V gene has CDR1 WNHNN and CDR2 SYGVQD (reference sequence). This CDR3 contains 17 residues. CDR3 loop: CASSESADSRRNEKLFF. In nucleotides, the CDR3 is TGCGCCAGCAGTGAGTCAGCAGACTCGCGGCGTAATGAAAAACTGTTTTTT.

The genes are TRBV6-5 and TRBJ2-7; 9 nucleotides match TRBD1. The CDR3 extends over 15 amino acids. Trimming removed 5 bases from V and 3 bases from J; junction bases left unmatched: 8. CDR1 MNHEY and CDR2 SVGAGI come from the germline V gene. CDR3 nucleotides: TGTGCCAGCAGTCGCCTACAGGGGGCCCTCTACGAGCAGTACTTC. Protein sequence: CASSRLQGALYEQYF.

The chain links TRBV6-1 to TRBJ1-5; no firm D call. Trimming cost V 0 bases and J 4 bases, with 7 bases left between them. This CDR3 has 14 amino acids. The germline V gene has CDR1 MNHNS and CDR2 SASEGT. CDR3 loop: CASSEARGNQPQHF. CDR3 DNA: TGTGCCAGCAGTGAAGCCCGAGGAAATCAGCCCCAGCATTTT.

The CDR3 sequence: CASSQEGSASWTQYF. The CDR3 DNA sequence: TGCGCCAGCAGCCAAGAAGGGTCGGCTAGCTGGACCCAGTACTTC. V and J are TRBV4-1 and TRBJ2-5, with D possibly matching TRBD2 (5 bases). Germline CDR1 is MGHRA and CDR2 is YSYEKL. CDR3 length: 15 amino acids. The V end lost 0 bases, the J end lost 7 bases, and 15 bases lay between the germline ends.

The V call is TRBV27, the J call TRBJ1-1, with a possible D match to TRBD1 (5 bases). Per the germline V gene, CDR1 is MNHEY and CDR2 is SMNVEV (reference sequence). This CDR3 region has 15 residues. V gave up 0 bases and J gave up 0 bases, with 8 bases separating them. The CDR3 here is CASSLSTALNTEAFF. CDR3 bases: TGTGCCAGCAGTTTATCGACAGCTTTGAACACTGAAGCTTTCTTT.

This chain joins TRBV5-1 and TRBJ2-1; 8 bases map to TRBD2. In germline, CDR1 is SGHRS, CDR2 YFSETQ. This CDR3 has 14 residues. V lost 0 bases, J lost 6 bases, and 2 bases stayed unmatched. The CDR3, as DNA: TGCGCCAGCAGCTTGGGGCTAGCGGGCAATGAGCAGTTCTTC. Protein sequence: CASSLGLAGNEQFF.

The chain uses TRBV5-1 and TRBJ2-3; D call uncertain. The germline V gene encodes CDR1 SGHRS and CDR2 YFSETQ. V dropped 4 bases and J dropped 0 bases, with 3 bases sitting between them. The CDR3 has 12 residues. For the CDR3, the DNA is TGCGCCAGCAGCCTTAGCACAGATACGCAGTATTTT. It is translated as CASSLSTDTQYF.

This chain joins TRBV6-1 and TRBJ1-5; 10 bases fit TRBD1. With V trimmed by 1 base and J by 6 bases, 6 bases remained unmatched. This CDR3 contains 16 residues. Germline assignment: CDR1 MNHNS and CDR2 SASEGT. CDR3 coding DNA: TGTGCCAGCAGTGAAGGGCCAGGGACAGGGGCTCAGCCCCAGCATTTT. Protein sequence: CASSEGPGTGAQPQHF.

This clone was counted a single time. This chain links TRBV9 with TRBJ1-6; D gene ambiguous. CDR3 length: 15 amino acids. V shed 0 bases and J shed 15 bases, with 19 bases lying between them. Germline V gives CDR1 SGDLS, CDR2 YYNGEE. The CDR3 sequence: CASSVGVGRASILHF. The CDR3 DNA is TGTGCCAGCAGCGTAGGGGTTGGGAGGGCCTCGATCCTCCACTTT.

This chain connects TRBV7-8 to TRBJ2-7; D may be TRBD1 (5 bases). The CDR3 loop spans 16 amino acids. Trimming stripped 7 bases from V and 2 bases from J, with 21 bases between. Germline CDR1 SGHVS, CDR2 FQNEAQ. The CDR3 here is CASNTPGLVPTYEQYF. CDR3 DNA sequence: TGTGCCAGCAACACCCCAGGGCTAGTCCCAACCTACGAGCAGTACTTC.

The chain links TRBV7-9 to TRBJ1-3; D ambiguous. The CDR3 has 12 amino acids. Trimming removed 3 bases at V and 8 bases at J, with 8 bases between. Germline V lookup: CDR1 SEHNR, CDR2 FQNEAQ (reference sequence). CDR3 bases: TGTGCCAGCAGCTTTGTGTCCGACACCATATATTTT. It is translated as CASSFVSDTIYF.

The gene calls are TRBV18 and TRBJ2-5, with D possibly matching TRBD1 (6 bases). Germline-derived CDR1 and CDR2 are KGHSH and LQKENI. The CDR3 consists of 15 residues. Trimming left V 1 base short and J 6 bases short, with 15 bases between. CDR3 amino acids: CASSPQATGSKTQYF. The CDR3 nucleotides read TGTGCCAGCTCACCACAAGCGACAGGATCCAAGACCCAGTACTTC.

In this sample, this clone turned up once. The chain uses TRBV7-9 and TRBJ2-3; tentative D call: TRBD1 (6 bases). V lost 1 base and J lost 4, with 15 bases in between. In germline, CDR1 is SEHNR, CDR2 FQNEAQ (reference sequence). This CDR3 comprises 16 residues. The chain's CDR3 is CASSLVSGHYSDTQYF. The CDR3 DNA reads TGTGCCAGCAGCTTAGTTTCGGGACACTATTCAGATACGCAGTATTTT. Supplemented by reference TRBV7-9 and TRBJ2-3, the full variable domain reads DTGVSQNPRHKITKRGQNVTFRCDPISEHNRLYWYRQTLGQGPEFLTYFQNEAQLEKSRLLSDRFSAERPKGSFSTLEIQRTEQGDSAMYLCASSLVSGHYSDTQYFGPGTRLTVL.

J is TRBJ2-1 and V is TRBV23-1; TRBD1 agrees at 9 bases. TRBV23-1 is an ORF, and what it does is uncertain. The CDR3 contains 15 residues. The J segment lost 6 bases and the V segment lost 0 bases, leaving 3 bases of the junction unmatched. The CDR3 DNA follows: TGCGCCAGCAGTCAATCGATGACAGGGGGCAATGAGCAGTTCTTC. Amino acids: CASSQSMTGGNEQFF.

V is TRBV19 and J is TRBJ1-4; 9 bases map to TRBD1. Germline assignment: CDR1 LNHDA and CDR2 SQIVND (reference sequence). Losses at the gene ends were 6 bases for V and 7 bases for J; bases not matched to a gene: 9. CDR3 length equals 15 residues. The CDR3 coding sequence is TGTGCCAGTAGCATCTCCGGGACAGGGACTGAAAAACTGTTTTTT. Amino acids: CASSISGTGTEKLFF.

The chain uses TRBV6-5 and TRBJ1-2; 10 bases agree with TRBD1. CDR1 and CDR2 (germline): MNHEY, SVGAGI. This CDR3 is built from 14 residues. After removal of 4 bases from V and 6 bases from J, the junction contained 5 bases not matched to a gene. The CDR3 sequence is CASSSDRGQDGYTF. The CDR3 DNA reads TGTGCCAGCAGTTCAGACAGGGGGCAAGATGGCTACACCTTC.